This TCR beta chain was sequenced during a study of CXCR3-negative and CXCR3-positive naive CD8 T cells. Overall study findings and caveats: Hydrophobicity of TRB CDR3s was greater in CXCR3-positive naive cells than in CXCR3-negative naive cells. Comparably high diversity was seen in both naive subsets, and much lower diversity in memory CD8+ cells.

The authors prepared UMI-labeled TRB cDNA libraries by 5' RACE. From the 5' RACE reads, TCRdb lists one entry per CDR3 protein and no DNA. The repertoire table contains tens of thousands of distinct CDR3 sequences. Naive CD8+ T cells displayed a CD45RO-CCR7+CD27+CD95- phenotype. About this clonotype itself: The antigen is undetermined.

The sample comprised naive CXCR3+ CD8+ T cells from blood. Specified subset: CD45RO-CCR7+CD27+CD95- naive CD8+ T cells expressing CXCR3 (TNR3+). The TCR sequence derives from a human donor in good health. Some clones in this sample may be carry-over from other donors' samples.

The chain's CDR3 is CASSLGLGAYEQYF. J is TRBJ2-7 and V is TRBV5-1. CDR1 is SGHRS, CDR2 YFSETQ, per germline. The CDR3 length is 14 residues.